Listed here are 32 T cell receptor beta chains from one sample, sequenced in a study of CD8 T cells in ankylosing spondylitis. TCRdb ran MiXCR on the 5' RACE reads and lists one entry per CDR3 protein. The profile covers approximately 250,000 distinct CDR3 sequences, with under 30% appearing a single time and roughly 0.67% taken by the ten largest. The specimen sequenced was blood, either unsorted or a sorted T cell fraction (not recorded which). The receptors were gathered from a male donor with ankylosing spondylitis or in good health (not recorded which).

This clonotype came up many times. The rearrangement uses TRBV3-1 and TRBJ2-7; TRBD1 or TRBD2 may be the D gene (5 bases each). Germline V CDR1 and CDR2: LGHDT, YNNKEL (reference sequence). The CDR3 totals 15 residues. The germline V and J ends were trimmed by 1 base and 3 bases, with 13 bases remaining between them. The CDR3 loop is CASSQVPTGLYEQYF. CDR3 DNA: TGTGCCAGCAGCCAAGTCCCCACAGGACTCTACGAGCAGTACTTC.

This chain uses TRBV28 with TRBJ2-6; D ambiguous. CDR1 is MDHEN, CDR2 SYDVKM, per germline. Trimming stripped 7 bases from V and 4 bases from J, with 14 bases between. The CDR3 is 15 residues long. CDR3 residues: CASKVRQPGANVLTF. The CDR3, as DNA: TGTGCCAGCAAAGTGAGGCAGCCCGGGGCCAACGTCCTGACTTTC.

This clonotype was recorded at least ten times. V is TRBV29-1 and J is TRBJ1-2, with no clear D. The germline V gene has CDR1 SQVTM and CDR2 ANQGSEA. The V and J ends lost 7 bases and 2 bases respectively, with 11 bases between them. The CDR3 has 12 residues. CDR3 region: CSARDPNYGYTF. DNA for the CDR3: TGCAGCGCCCGCGACCCCAACTATGGCTACACCTTC.

This clonotype was recorded at least ten times. The chain is built from TRBV29-1 and TRBJ1-1; D is perhaps TRBD1 (5 bases). V gave up 6 bases and J gave up 0 bases, with 11 bases separating them. The CDR3 totals 13 residues. Germline CDR1 reads SQVTM; CDR2 reads ANQGSEA. CDR3 sequence reads: CSVRGRMNTEAFF. CDR3 coding DNA: TGCAGCGTGCGGGGGAGGATGAACACTGAAGCTTTCTTT.

This clonotype was detected many times. The chain combines TRBV20-1 with TRBJ2-3; D remains ambiguous. V was clipped by 3 bases and J by 0 bases, with 10 bases between them. The CDR3 runs to 14 residues. Germline CDR1 DFQATT, CDR2 SNEGSKA (reference sequence). The CDR3 DNA reads as TGCAGTGCTAGTGGTGCCTTAAGCACAGATACGCAGTATTTT. Amino acid sequence: CSASGALSTDTQYF.

This clonotype turned up a few times. V and J are TRBV6-1 and TRBJ2-1, with 9 bases identical to TRBD1. CDR3 length: 14 amino acids. The V segment lost 6 bases and the J segment 8 bases; nucleotides outside the gene matches: 8. Looked up from germline, CDR1 is MNHNS and CDR2 is SASEGT. The CDR3 DNA reads TGTGCCAGCAGGAAGGGACAGGGATTCGATGAGCAGTTCTTC. Translated: CASRKGQGFDEQFF.

This clonotype was seen a handful of times. The rearrangement links TRBV6-4 to TRBJ2-2; D uncertain. The V and J ends lost 1 base and 1 base respectively, with 1 base between them. Germline CDR1 MRHNA, CDR2 SNTAGT. The CDR3 consists of 13 residues. CDR3 sequence reads: CASSDLNTGELFF. The CDR3 region has the DNA TGTGCCAGCAGTGACTTGAACACCGGGGAGCTGTTTTTT.

This clonotype was detected ten times or more. This clone may be a read error of a much larger clone one base away. The chain recombines TRBV29-1 with TRBJ2-3, with D maybe TRBD2 (6 bases). V lost 2 bases and J 4 bases, leaving 19 bases between the germline ends. Per germline, CDR1 SQVTM and CDR2 ANQGSEA. This CDR3 region has 16 residues. The CDR3 nucleotides read TGCAGCGTTGAACGGGGGTACGAGGGCGGGGCAGATACGCAGTATTTT. Its translation: CSVERGYEGGADTQYF.

There are many counts of this clonotype. The chain couples TRBV4-2 to TRBJ2-3, with 10 bases that match TRBD1. V lost 8 bases to trimming and J lost 5 bases; unmatched junction nucleotides: 7. CDR3 size: 14 residues. Germline CDR1 and CDR2: LGHNA and YNFKEQ. CDR3 bases: TGTGCCAGCCGCGACAGGGGGCTTGGAGATACGCAGTATTTT. As protein: CASRDRGLGDTQYF.

The chain employs TRBV19 and TRBJ1-1, with TRBD1 identical over 8 bases. V gave up 5 bases and J gave up 0 bases; unmatched junction bases: 5. Germline-derived CDR1 and CDR2 are LNHDA and SQIVND (reference sequence). The CDR3 sequence is 15 residues long. The CDR3 DNA sequence: TGTGCCAGTAGTTCTCAGGGACAGGTGAACACTGAAGCTTTCTTT. It yields the protein CASSSQGQVNTEAFF.

The sample holds a few counts of this clonotype. The rearrangement links TRBV20-1 to TRBJ1-1; D unclear. Trimming removed 1 base from V and 0 bases from J, with 12 bases in between. Germline loops: CDR1 DFQATT, CDR2 SNEGSKA (reference sequence). This CDR3 has 15 residues. CDR3 sequence reads: CSARALGSLNTEAFF. The CDR3 nucleotides are TGCAGTGCTAGAGCTTTGGGCTCCTTGAACACTGAAGCTTTCTTT.

This clonotype was recorded many times. The chain couples TRBV11-2 to TRBJ2-2, with 7 bases matching TRBD2. CDR3 length: 15 residues. Germline lookup yields CDR1 SGHAT and CDR2 FQNNGV. Germline trimming cut 5 bases from V and 6 bases from J; bases unmatched to any gene: 9. This CDR3 is CASSHPGGSAGELFF. CDR3 in DNA: TGTGCCAGCAGCCATCCGGGGGGTAGCGCCGGGGAGCTGTTTTTT.

This clonotype was counted between two and nine times. CDR3 sequence: CASSTFTGGYEQYF. In DNA, the CDR3 is TGCGCCAGCAGCACATTTACAGGGGGCTACGAGCAGTACTTC. The chain is built from TRBV5-1 and TRBJ2-7, with 8 bases lining up with TRBD1. The V gene's germline CDR1 is SGHRS and CDR2 YFSETQ. The CDR3 runs to 14 residues. The V gene end was trimmed by 4 bases and the J gene end by 3 bases; junction bases not matched to a gene: 6.

This chain uses TRBV20-1 with TRBJ2-3; D is perhaps TRBD2 (5 bases). The CDR3 spans 16 residues. Germline V lookup: CDR1 DFQATT, CDR2 SNEGSKA (reference sequence). V was cut by 5 bases and J by 0 bases, with 18 bases left in between. The CDR3 DNA reads as TGCAGTGCTCCCCCCATGGGTGGGAGCAGCACAGATACGCAGTATTTT. It translates to CSAPPMGGSSTDTQYF.

This clonotype was picked up a small number of times. The V call is TRBV12-3 or TRBV12-4, the J call TRBJ2-7; 14 bases line up with TRBD2. J gave up 4 bases and V 4 bases, and 0 bases lay outside the gene matches. This CDR3 spans 14 amino acids. The CDR3, as DNA: TGTGCCAGCAGTTGGACTAGCGGGGGGTACGAGCAGTACTTC. It encodes CASSWTSGGYEQYF.

This clonotype was counted ten times or more. CDR3 sequence (DNA): TGTGCCACCAGTGATCATCCGGGACAGGGATCGGAGACCCAGTACTTC. Amino acids: CATSDHPGQGSETQYF. This rearrangement joins TRBV24-1 to TRBJ2-5; 9 nucleotides align to TRBD1. Trimming at V came to 3 bases and at J to 5 bases, leaving 9 bases not matched to a gene. CDR3 length equals 16 residues. The germline V gene has CDR1 KGHDR and CDR2 SFDVKD.

The V gene is TRBV10-1, the J gene TRBJ1-2; D gene unclear. The CDR3 loop spans 13 amino acids. From germline, CDR1 is WNHNN and CDR2 SYGVQD (reference sequence). Trimming removed 4 bases from V and 4 bases from J, with 10 bases in between. The CDR3 DNA reads as TGCGCCAGCAGTGTTGGAATATCCTATGGCTACACCTTC. Protein product: CASSVGISYGYTF.

The chain carries TRBV20-1 and TRBJ2-2, with D perhaps matching TRBD2 (5 bases). The CDR3 is made up of 15 amino acids. Per germline, CDR1 DFQATT and CDR2 SNEGSKA (reference sequence). V lost 5 bases to trimming and J lost 4 bases, with 17 bases between them. CDR3 DNA: TGCAGTGCTCCAAACCGGGGAACGGGCACCGGGGAGCTGTTTTTT. Translation gives CSAPNRGTGTGELFF.

V is TRBV27 and J is TRBJ2-3; 8 positions match TRBD2. V lost 3 bases, J lost 5 bases, and 13 bases stayed unmatched. The CDR3 sequence is 17 residues long. The germline V gene encodes CDR1 MNHEY and CDR2 SMNVEV (reference sequence). CDR3 DNA sequence: TGTGCCAGCAGTTTTGTAAAGCGGGGGTGGGGTGGAGATACGCAGTATTTT. Protein product: CASSFVKRGWGGDTQYF.

This clonotype was seen many times. V is TRBV20-1 and J is TRBJ2-1, with a tentative D call TRBD2 (5 bases). V was cut by 4 bases and J by 9 bases, with 22 bases left in between. CDR1 DFQATT and CDR2 SNEGSKA come from the germline V gene (reference sequence). The CDR3 sequence is 15 residues long. The CDR3 region has the DNA TGCAGTGCTACCCACCCGGGGTCCGACGTTGGTGAGCAGTTCTTC. This encodes CSATHPGSDVGEQFF.

V gene TRBV21-1 combines with J gene TRBJ2-7; the table assigns TRBD2, which was not confirmed against the DNA. TRBV21-1 is recorded as a pseudogene. This CDR3 comprises 14 residues. The CDR3 nucleotides are TGTGCCAGCCTACCGGGACTGTCTGAGAACGAGCAGTACTTC. This sequence encodes CASLPGLSENEQYF.

This clonotype was recorded many times. J is TRBJ2-3 and V is TRBV12-3 or TRBV12-4; 9 bases line up with TRBD2. This CDR3 has 15 residues. The ends lost 6 bases at V and 2 bases at J; junction bases unmatched: 6. The CDR3 reads CASRERGANTDTQYF. CDR3 DNA: TGTGCCAGCAGGGAGCGGGGGGCAAACACAGATACGCAGTATTTT.

The CDR3 DNA reads TGCGCCAGCAGCTTGGTTTCGCCAACAGATACGCAGTATTTT. This codes for CASSLVSPTDTQYF. The chain combines TRBV5-1 with TRBJ2-3; D ambiguous. CDR1 is SGHRS, CDR2 YFSETQ, per germline. The CDR3 runs to 14 residues. V was clipped by 0 bases and J by 3 bases, with 8 bases between them.

In its sample, this clonotype was seen a few times. The chain carries TRBV20-1 and TRBJ1-1; D unclear. Trimming cost V 1 base and J 1 base, with 10 bases left between them. Looked up from germline, CDR1 is DFQATT and CDR2 is SNEGSKA (reference sequence). The CDR3 extends over 14 amino acids. CDR3 nucleotide sequence: TGCAGTGCTAGAGTGCGGACGCCGAACACTGAAGCTTTCTTT. Protein product: CSARVRTPNTEAFF.

This clonotype has more than one count but fewer than ten. This chain connects TRBV2 to TRBJ2-7; 9 bases line up with TRBD1. The CDR3 is 15 residues long. The germline gives CDR1 SNHLY, CDR2 FYNNEI. V gave up 6 bases and J gave up 4 bases; unmatched junction bases: 10. The CDR3 DNA reads as TGTGCCAGCAGCCAGACACAGGGGGCTAGGTACGAGCAGTACTTC. It encodes CASSQTQGARYEQYF.

This clonotype has at least ten counts. The chain employs TRBV20-1 and TRBJ1-2, with 8 positions matching TRBD1. Germline V CDR1 and CDR2: DFQATT, SNEGSKA (reference sequence). The CDR3 runs 13 residues. V lost 6 bases, J lost 6 bases, and 9 bases stayed unmatched. The CDR3 region is CSALTGAKHGYTF. The CDR3 DNA is TGCAGTGCCCTGACAGGGGCAAAACATGGCTACACCTTC.

This clonotype was detected a few times. The J gene is TRBJ1-4, the V gene TRBV20-1, with D unclear. This CDR3 is built from 14 residues. With 4 bases removed from V and 0 bases from J, the gap between germline ends came to 9 bases. Per the germline V gene, CDR1 is DFQATT and CDR2 is SNEGSKA (reference sequence). CDR3 DNA sequence: TGCAGTGCTACCGGGGATTCAACTAATGAAAAACTGTTTTTT. Translated: CSATGDSTNEKLFF.

In its sample, this clonotype was seen many times. V is TRBV20-1 and J is TRBJ2-1, with 10 positions matching TRBD2. The CDR3 consists of 15 residues. Germline V gives CDR1 DFQATT, CDR2 SNEGSKA (reference sequence). V shed 6 bases, J shed 7 bases, and the junction held 12 bases outside the gene matches. CDR3: CSAADVAGGKNEQFF. CDR3 DNA: TGCAGTGCAGCCGACGTAGCGGGGGGAAAAAATGAGCAGTTCTTC.

This clonotype was observed many times. The chain uses TRBV5-1 and TRBJ2-2; 8 positions agree with TRBD2. The junction had 5 bases not matched to a gene; V was cut back by 4 bases and J by 0 bases. Per the germline V gene, CDR1 is SGHRS and CDR2 is YFSETQ. The CDR3 is 16 residues long. The CDR3 region is CASSTRGGSNTGELFF. The CDR3 bases are TGCGCCAGCAGCACCCGCGGGGGGTCGAACACCGGGGAGCTGTTTTTT.

Many counts were recorded for this clonotype. V and J are TRBV6-5 and TRBJ1-2; D gene uncertain. The CDR3 covers 15 residues. Germline V lookup: CDR1 MNHEY, CDR2 SVGAGI. Trimming took 0 bases from V and 1 from J, leaving 9 bases between them. The CDR3 region has the DNA TGTGCCAGCAGTTACTCGGGCGGATATAACTATGGCTACACCTTC. Translating it yields CASSYSGGYNYGYTF.

This clonotype was found many times. The chain links TRBV20-1 to TRBJ1-5; 8 nucleotides match TRBD1. V lost 3 bases and J lost 2; bases outside the gene matches: 6. The CDR3 is 15 amino acids. The V gene's germline CDR1 is DFQATT and CDR2 SNEGSKA (reference sequence). CDR3 DNA sequence: TGCAGTGCTAGCAACGGACAGGGAGGCAATCAGCCCCAGCATTTT. Its translation: CSASNGQGGNQPQHF.

This clonotype was seen many times. The chain has TRBV12-3 or TRBV12-4 and TRBJ1-5, with 7 bases identical to TRBD1. Trimming at V came to 7 bases and at J to 2 bases, leaving 5 bases not matched to a gene. The CDR3 sequence is 14 residues long. For the CDR3, the DNA is TGTGCCAGCACCCAAACAGGGGGCAATCAGCCCCAGCATTTT. Translation: CASTQTGGNQPQHF.